This T cell receptor beta chain was identified during a study of CD8+ T cells in alopecia areata. In each case, RNA was isolated and then reverse transcribed into cDNA as the sequencing template. Sequencing was performed with immunoSEQ multiplex PCR; in TCRdb, only in-frame clones are kept and a portion is missing. This table holds 130,000 to 150,000 clones, approximately 45% found once. This clone appeared a few times. Its target is not known. The CDR3 length is 12 residues. V dropped 1 base and J dropped 5 bases, with 8 bases sitting between them. The V gene's germline CDR1 is GTSNPN and CDR2 SVGIG (reference sequence). General study results and limits: Relative to mice, TCR sharing across patients was less clear, a difference possibly HLA-related.

This TCR derives from a human donor with alopecia areata. The sample comprised CD4+ T cells sorted from blood. This chain links TRBV30 with TRBJ1-1; D unclear. CDR3 in amino acids: CAWSATGTEAFF. As DNA, the CDR3 is TGTGCCTGGAGTGCAACCGGAACTGAAGCTTTCTTT. Combining the CDR3 with reference TRBV30 and TRBJ1-1 gives the whole variable domain SQTIHQWPATLVQPVGSPLSLECTVEGTSNPNLYWYRQAAGRGLQLLFYSVGIGQISSEVPQNLSASRPQDRQFILSSKKLLLSDSGFYLCAWSATGTEAFFGQGTRLTVV.